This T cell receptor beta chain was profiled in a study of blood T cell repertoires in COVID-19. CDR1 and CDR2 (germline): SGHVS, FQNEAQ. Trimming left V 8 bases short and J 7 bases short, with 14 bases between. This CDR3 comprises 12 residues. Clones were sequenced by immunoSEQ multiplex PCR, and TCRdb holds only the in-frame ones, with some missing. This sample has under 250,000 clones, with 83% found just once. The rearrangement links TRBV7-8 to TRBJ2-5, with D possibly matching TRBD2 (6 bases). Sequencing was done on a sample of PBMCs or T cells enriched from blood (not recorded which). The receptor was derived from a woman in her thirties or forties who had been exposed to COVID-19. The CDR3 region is CASGTDYGTQYF. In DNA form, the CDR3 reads TGTGCCAGCGGTACGGACTATGGGACCCAGTACTTC.